This TCR beta chain was recorded in a study of blood T cell repertoires in COVID-19. In Seattle, patients joined the study during active infection and were tracked longitudinally. V lost 5 bases and J lost 10; bases outside the gene matches: 9. CDR1 is MNHEY and CDR2 is SVGAGI in the germline V gene. The CDR3 contains 15 residues. In the source study's methods: Using reference gene primer amplification, nucleated cell counts were estimated. The table came from immunoSEQ multiplex PCR; TCRdb's copy has only in-frame clones and leaves some out. Clone size and V and J calls were adopted from that table, with D and trimming inferred from the DNA. The data hold some 200,000 clones, with around 94% observed a single time.

This clonotype was sampled from a young man with COVID-19, enrolled during active disease. V usage is TRBV6-5 and J usage is TRBJ1-6, with TRBD1 matching over 9 bases. What was sequenced was peripheral blood. This CDR3 reads CASSIGQGIESPLHF. As DNA, the CDR3 is TGTGCCAGCAGTATCGGACAGGGGATAGAATCACCCCTCCACTTT.